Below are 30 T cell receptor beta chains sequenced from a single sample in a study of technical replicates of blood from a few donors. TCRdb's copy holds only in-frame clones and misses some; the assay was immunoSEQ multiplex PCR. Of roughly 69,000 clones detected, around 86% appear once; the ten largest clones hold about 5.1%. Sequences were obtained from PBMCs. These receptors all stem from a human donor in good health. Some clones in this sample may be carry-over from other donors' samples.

The CDR3 here is CASSTQGWHEQYF. In DNA, the CDR3 is TGTGCCAGTAGTACACAGGGATGGCACGAGCAGTACTTC. The chain uses TRBV19 and TRBJ2-7; a possible D gene is TRBD1 (6 bases). The germline gives CDR1 LNHDA, CDR2 SQIVND (reference sequence). Deletions cut 4 bases from V and 5 bases from J, with 12 bases between. This CDR3 contains 13 residues.

CDR3 bases: TGTGCCAGCAGCTTGGGACAGGAGTACAATGAGCAGTTCTTC. It is translated as CASSLGQEYNEQFF. The J gene is TRBJ2-1, the V gene TRBV5-4, with a tentative D call TRBD1 (6 bases). The germline CDR1 and CDR2 sequences are SGHNT and YYREEE (reference sequence). This CDR3 comprises 14 residues. V lost 0 bases to trimming and J lost 4 bases, with 8 bases between them.

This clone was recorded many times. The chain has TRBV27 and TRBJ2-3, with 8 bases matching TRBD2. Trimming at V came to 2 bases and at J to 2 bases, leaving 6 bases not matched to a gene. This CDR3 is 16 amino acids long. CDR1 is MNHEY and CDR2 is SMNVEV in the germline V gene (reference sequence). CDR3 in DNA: TGTGCCAGCAGTTTAGGGGTTAGCGGGGCCACAGATACGCAGTATTTT. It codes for CASSLGVSGATDTQYF.

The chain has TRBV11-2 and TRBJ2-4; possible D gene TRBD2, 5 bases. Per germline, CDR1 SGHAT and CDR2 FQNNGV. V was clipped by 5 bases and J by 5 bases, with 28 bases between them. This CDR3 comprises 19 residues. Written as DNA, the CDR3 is TGTGCCAGCAGCACAGTGTCGGCTAGCCCCCCTTGGGTTGAAAACATTCAGTACTTC. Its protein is CASSTVSASPPWVENIQYF.

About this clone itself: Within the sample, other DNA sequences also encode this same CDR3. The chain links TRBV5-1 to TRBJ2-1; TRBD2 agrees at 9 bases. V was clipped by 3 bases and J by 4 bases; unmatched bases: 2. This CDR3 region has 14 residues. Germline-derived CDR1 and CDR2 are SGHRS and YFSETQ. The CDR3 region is CASSSSGGYNEQFF. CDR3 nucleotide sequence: TGCGCCAGCAGCTCCAGCGGGGGGTACAATGAGCAGTTCTTC.

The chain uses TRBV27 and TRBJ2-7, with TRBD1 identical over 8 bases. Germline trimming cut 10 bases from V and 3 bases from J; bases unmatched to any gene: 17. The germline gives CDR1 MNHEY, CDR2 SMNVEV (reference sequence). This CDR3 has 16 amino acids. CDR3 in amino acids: CATKSLTGVMIYEQYF. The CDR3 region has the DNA TGTGCCACCAAAAGCCTGACAGGGGTTATGATCTACGAGCAGTACTTC.

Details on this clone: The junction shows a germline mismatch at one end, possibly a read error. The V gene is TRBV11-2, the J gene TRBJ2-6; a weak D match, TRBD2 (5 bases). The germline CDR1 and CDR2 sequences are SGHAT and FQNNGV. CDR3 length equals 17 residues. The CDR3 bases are TGTGCCAGCAGCTTAGGCCCCAGCGGCTCTCGGGCCAACGTCCTGACTTTC. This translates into CASSLGPSGSRANVLTF.

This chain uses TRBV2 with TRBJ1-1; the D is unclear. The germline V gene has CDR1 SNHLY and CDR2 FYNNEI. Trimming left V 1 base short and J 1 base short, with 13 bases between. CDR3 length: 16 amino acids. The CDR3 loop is CASSEGLGRPNTEAFF. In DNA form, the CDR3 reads TGTGCCAGCAGTGAAGGCCTGGGCAGACCGAACACTGAAGCTTTCTTT.

The CDR3 reads CASSVGGGALHEQYF. The CDR3 bases are TGTGCCAGCAGCGTAGGCGGGGGGGCCTTGCACGAGCAGTACTTC. The chain combines TRBV9 with TRBJ2-7, with 9 nucleotides matching TRBD2. The germline gives CDR1 SGDLS, CDR2 YYNGEE. The CDR3 consists of 15 residues. After removal of 0 bases from V and 5 bases from J, the junction contained 6 bases not matched to a gene.

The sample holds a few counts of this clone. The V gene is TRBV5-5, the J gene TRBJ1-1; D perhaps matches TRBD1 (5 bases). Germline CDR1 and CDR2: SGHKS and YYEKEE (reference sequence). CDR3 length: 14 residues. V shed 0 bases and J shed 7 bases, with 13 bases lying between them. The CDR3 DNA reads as TGTGCCAGCAGCTTGGGGTTCGGGGGTTTTGAAGCTTTCTTT. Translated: CASSLGFGGFEAFF. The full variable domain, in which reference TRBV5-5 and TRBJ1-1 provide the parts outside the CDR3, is DAGVTQSPTHLIKTRGQQVTLRCSPISGHKSVSWYQQVLGQGPQFIFQYYEKEERGRGNFPDRFSARQFPNYSSELNVNALLLGDSALYLCASSLGFGGFEAFFGQGTRLTVV.

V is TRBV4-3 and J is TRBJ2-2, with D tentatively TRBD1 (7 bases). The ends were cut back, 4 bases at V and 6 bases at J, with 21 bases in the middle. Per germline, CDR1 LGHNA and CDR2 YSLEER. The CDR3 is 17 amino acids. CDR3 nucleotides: TGCGCCAGCAGCCCCTCGACTCGGTCAGGGGGGTCCGGGGAGCTGTTTTTT. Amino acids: CASSPSTRSGGSGELFF.

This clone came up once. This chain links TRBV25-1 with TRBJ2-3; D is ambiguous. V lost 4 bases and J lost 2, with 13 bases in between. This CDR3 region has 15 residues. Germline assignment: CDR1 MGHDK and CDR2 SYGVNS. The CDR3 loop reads CASSGQPEVTDTQYF. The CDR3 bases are TGTGCCAGCAGTGGGCAGCCCGAGGTCACAGATACGCAGTATTTT.

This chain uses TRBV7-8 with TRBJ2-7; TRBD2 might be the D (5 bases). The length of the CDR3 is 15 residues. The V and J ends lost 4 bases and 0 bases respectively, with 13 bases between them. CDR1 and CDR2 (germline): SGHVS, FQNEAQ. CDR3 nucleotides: TGTGCCAGCAGCTCAACTAGAACTACCTCCTACGAGCAGTACTTC. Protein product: CASSSTRTTSYEQYF.

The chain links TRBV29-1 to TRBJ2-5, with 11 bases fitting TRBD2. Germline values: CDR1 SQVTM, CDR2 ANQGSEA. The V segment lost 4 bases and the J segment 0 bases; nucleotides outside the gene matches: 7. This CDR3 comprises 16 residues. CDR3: CSVVGTSGPYQETQYF. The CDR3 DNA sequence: TGCAGCGTTGTTGGGACTAGCGGTCCGTACCAAGAGACCCAGTACTTC.

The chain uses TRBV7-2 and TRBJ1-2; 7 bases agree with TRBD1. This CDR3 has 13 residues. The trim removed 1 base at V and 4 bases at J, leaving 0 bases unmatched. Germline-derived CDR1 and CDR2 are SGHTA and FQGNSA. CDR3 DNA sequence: TGTGCCAGCAGCTTAGGGGACAGCTATGGCTACACCTTC. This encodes CASSLGDSYGYTF.

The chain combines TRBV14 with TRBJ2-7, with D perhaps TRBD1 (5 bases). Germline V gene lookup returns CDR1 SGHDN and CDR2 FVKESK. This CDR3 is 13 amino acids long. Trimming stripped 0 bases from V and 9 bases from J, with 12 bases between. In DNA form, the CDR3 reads TGTGCCAGCAGCCAAGAGTTGGGGCCCCCGCAGTACTTC. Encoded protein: CASSQELGPPQYF.

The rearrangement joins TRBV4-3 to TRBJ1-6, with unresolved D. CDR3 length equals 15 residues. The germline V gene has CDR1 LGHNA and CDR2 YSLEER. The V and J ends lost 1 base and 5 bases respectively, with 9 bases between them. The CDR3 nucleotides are TGCGCCAGCAGCCAAGGGACTGGGAATAATTCACCCCTCCACTTT. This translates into CASSQGTGNNSPLHF.

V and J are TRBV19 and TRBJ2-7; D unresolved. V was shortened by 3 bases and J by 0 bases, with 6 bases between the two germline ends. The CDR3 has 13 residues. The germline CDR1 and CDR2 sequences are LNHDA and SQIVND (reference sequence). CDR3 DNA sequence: TGTGCCAGTAGTATGATAGACTCCTACGAGCAGTACTTC. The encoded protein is CASSMIDSYEQYF. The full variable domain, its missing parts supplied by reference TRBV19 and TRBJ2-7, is DGGITQSPKYLFRKEGQNVTLSCEQNLNHDAMYWYRQDPGQGLRLIYYSQIVNDFQKGDIAEGYSVSREKKESFPLTVTSAQKNPTAFYLCASSMIDSYEQYFGPGTRLTVT.

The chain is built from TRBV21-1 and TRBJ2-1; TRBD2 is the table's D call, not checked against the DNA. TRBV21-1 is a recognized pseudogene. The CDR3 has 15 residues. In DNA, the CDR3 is TGTGCCAGCAGTCCTGAGGGAGCGGGGGGGTTTCAGCAGTTCTTC. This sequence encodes CASSPEGAGGFQQFF.

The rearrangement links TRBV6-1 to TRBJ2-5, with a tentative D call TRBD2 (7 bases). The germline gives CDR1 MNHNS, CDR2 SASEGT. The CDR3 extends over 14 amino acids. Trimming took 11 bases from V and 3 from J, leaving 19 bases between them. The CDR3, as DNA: TGTGCCGTCCCCTGGGGGGGGGCAGAAGAGACCCAGTACTTC. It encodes CAVPWGGAEETQYF.

The CDR3 protein is CASSFGQLYGYTF. In DNA, the CDR3 is TGTGCCAGCAGCTTCGGACAGCTCTATGGCTACACCTTC. The rearrangement links TRBV5-6 to TRBJ1-2, with D possibly matching TRBD1 (6 bases). The length of the CDR3 is 13 residues. V was cut by 2 bases and J by 4 bases, with 9 bases left in between. Germline CDR1 and CDR2: SGHDT and YYEEEE.

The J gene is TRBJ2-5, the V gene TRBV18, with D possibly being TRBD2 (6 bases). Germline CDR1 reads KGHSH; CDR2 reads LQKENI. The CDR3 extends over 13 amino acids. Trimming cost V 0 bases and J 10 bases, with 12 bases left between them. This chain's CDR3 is CASSPPGVAVQYF. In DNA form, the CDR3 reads TGTGCCAGCTCACCACCCGGGGTAGCGGTCCAGTACTTC. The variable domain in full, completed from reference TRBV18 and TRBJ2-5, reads NAGVMQNPRHLVRRRGQEARLRCSPMKGHSHVYWYRQLPEEGLKFMVYLQKENIIDESGMPKERFSAEFPKEGPSILRIQQVVRGDSAAYFCASSPPGVAVQYFGPGTRLLVL.

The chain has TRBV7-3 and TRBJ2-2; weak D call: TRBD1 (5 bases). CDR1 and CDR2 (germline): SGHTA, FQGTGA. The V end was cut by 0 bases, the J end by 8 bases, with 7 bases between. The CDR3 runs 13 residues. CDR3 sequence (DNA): TGTGCCAGCAGCTTAACTAGGGGAGGGGAGCTGTTTTTT. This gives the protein CASSLTRGGELFF.

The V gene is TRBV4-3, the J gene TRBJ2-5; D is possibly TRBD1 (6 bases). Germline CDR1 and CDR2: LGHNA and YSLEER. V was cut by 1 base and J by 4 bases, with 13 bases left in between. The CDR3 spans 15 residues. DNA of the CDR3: TGCGCCAGCAGCCAAGGTGGGCAGGGGAGAGAGACCCAGTACTTC. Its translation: CASSQGGQGRETQYF.

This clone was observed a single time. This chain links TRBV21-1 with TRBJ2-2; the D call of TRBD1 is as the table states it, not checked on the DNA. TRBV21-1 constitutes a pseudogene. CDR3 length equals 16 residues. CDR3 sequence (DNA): TGTGCCAGCAGCATTGACAGGGGGCGGGTCACCGGGGAGCTGTTTTTT. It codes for CASSIDRGRVTGELFF.

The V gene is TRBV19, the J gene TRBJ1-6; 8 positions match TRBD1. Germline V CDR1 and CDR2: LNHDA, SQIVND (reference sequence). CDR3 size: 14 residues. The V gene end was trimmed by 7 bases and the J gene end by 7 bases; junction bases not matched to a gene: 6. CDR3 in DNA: TGTGCCAGTACCCCCCGGACAGGGAATTCACCCCTCCACTTT. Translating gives CASTPRTGNSPLHF.

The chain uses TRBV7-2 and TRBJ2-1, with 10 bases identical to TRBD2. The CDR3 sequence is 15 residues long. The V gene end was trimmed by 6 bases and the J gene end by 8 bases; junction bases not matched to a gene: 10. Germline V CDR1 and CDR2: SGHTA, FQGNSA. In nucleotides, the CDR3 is TGTGCCAGCAGACCTGGAGCGGGGGGGCTGCATGAGCAGTTCTTC. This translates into CASRPGAGGLHEQFF.

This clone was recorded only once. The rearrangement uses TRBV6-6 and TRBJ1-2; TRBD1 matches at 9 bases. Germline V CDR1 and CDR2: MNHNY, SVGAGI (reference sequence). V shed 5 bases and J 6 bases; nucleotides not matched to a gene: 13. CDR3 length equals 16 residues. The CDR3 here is CASSQFRGQGSDGYTF. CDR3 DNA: TGTGCCAGCAGTCAGTTCCGGGGACAGGGATCGGATGGCTACACCTTC.

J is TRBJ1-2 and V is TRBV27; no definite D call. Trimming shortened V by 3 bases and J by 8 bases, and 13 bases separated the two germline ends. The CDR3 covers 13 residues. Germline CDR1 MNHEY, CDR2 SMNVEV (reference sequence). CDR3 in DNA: TGTGCCAGCAGTTTGAACCGAGGTTACGGCTACACCTTC. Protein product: CASSLNRGYGYTF.

CDR3 coding DNA: TGTGCCAGCAGTGACGGCCCCAGGGATTCACCCCTCCACTTT. Its protein product is CASSDGPRDSPLHF. The rearrangement joins TRBV6-4 to TRBJ1-6, with D tentatively TRBD1 (5 bases). This CDR3 is built from 14 residues. The germline V gene has CDR1 MRHNA and CDR2 SNTAGT. V was pared by 2 bases and J by 8 bases, with 10 bases between.